The entry that follows covers one T cell receptor (beta chain) sequence. Its antigen is not yet known. No much larger clone is present one base from it, and per-base qualities are unavailable. CDR1 and CDR2 are drawn from the germline V gene: MRHNA, SNTAGT. From the cysteine up to the phenylalanine, the CDR3 has a length of 14 residues. Here the CDR3 DNA is all that survives: 42 bases in frame from base 1. Trimming removed 4 bases from V and 4 bases from J; the gene matches leave 0 bases unexplained. Each collaborating institution followed its own protocols to collect whole blood in K2EDTA tubes. Collaborator samples were shipped for TCRbeta analysis as frozen whole blood, isolated PBMCs, or DNA extracted from either sample type. This record belongs to a study of blood T cell repertoires in COVID-19 (dated by TCRdb to 2018 to 2021). About the full investigation: The collaborator samples originated in the United States, Italy and Spain and spanned the acute and convalescent phases of COVID-19. Sample metadata almost always included a de-identified subject ID, COVID-19 status, age in years and sex. HLA class I and class II types, where available, came from metadata supplied by the sample provider rather than from assay-based typing. Deeply sampled blood TCRbeta repertoires from subjects exposed to, actively infected with, or recovered from COVID-19 were included in the dataset. The prospective study material was composed of cDNA or gDNA derived from T cells, B-cell-depleted T cells, or PBMCs. The samples were drawn from the first 160 participants of the ongoing ImmuneRACE study and from 1,254 subjects provided by 6 global collaborators. The repertoires were made available in a free public database intended to serve as a resource for research on the immune response to SARS-CoV-2.

The full study reports these points: The amount of clinical and demographic metadata varied by source and participant and was provided uncurated.

The immunoSEQ Assay, a bias-controlled multiplex PCR, was used to amplify TCRbeta CDR3 regions from genomic DNA. Turning to the authors' computational methods: The number of nucleated cells in each sample was estimated from the amplification of reference gene primers within the assay. Sequence reads were collapsed and filtered to measure the absolute abundance of every unique TCRbeta CDR3 rearrangement. For each sample, productive Simpson clonality was calculated as the square root of Simpson's diversity index over productive rearrangements. TCRdb re-hosts the immuneACCESS table, in-frame sequences only. Its copies lack some clones; in the studies checked, an unresolved V gene accounts for under half of them, and the cause for the rest is not known. The V and J calls and clone size were taken over from that table, and D and trimming were inferred from the DNA. In all, the sample holds around 110,000 clones, and about nine tenths of those were seen once. The ten top clones hold 1.8% of the sample.

The chain employs TRBV6-4 and TRBJ2-2; 10 bases in the junction line up with TRBD1. Sample: peripheral blood. The clonotype originates from a human donor with active COVID-19. The donor label of this sample is uncertain. The nucleotide sequence is given as TGTGCCAGCAGTGGGACAGGGGGCACCGGGGAGCTGTTTTTT. Protein translation: CASSGTGGTGELFF.